Below, 6 T cell receptor beta chains from the same sample are listed, as sequenced in a study of tumor and adjacent non-tumor tissue in lung cancer. TCRbeta libraries were built with three rounds of nested PCR, modified from ARM-PCR. TCRdb re-called the multiplex PCR reads with MiXCR, one entry per CDR3 protein. Seen here are approximately 90,000 distinct CDR3 sequences, about 72% observed once, and the top ten hold about 17%. No cell sorting was done before RNA was extracted from the tissue. The specimen sequenced was lung tumor tissue. All receptors derive from a man in his 60s with non-small cell lung cancer.

On this clonotype: This CDR3 fails to terminate in the conserved phenylalanine or tryptophan, so it likely reflects a read error. The chain carries TRBV4-1 and TRBJ1-2; 7 bases map to TRBD1. CDR1 MGHRA and CDR2 YSYEKL come from the germline V gene. V lost 0 bases, J lost 8 bases, and 12 bases stayed unmatched. The CDR3 runs to 16 residues. The CDR3 reads CASSQEASGGLYGYTV. CDR3 sequence (DNA): TGCGCCAGCAGCCAAGAGGCGTCAGGGGGTCTCTACGGCTACACCGTC.

This clonotype has ten or more counts. The rearrangement links TRBV5-1 to TRBJ1-5; weak D call: TRBD1 (5 bases). This CDR3 has 14 amino acids. The V and J ends lost 1 base and 3 bases respectively, with 8 bases between them. In germline, CDR1 is SGHRS, CDR2 YFSETQ. CDR3 nucleotides: TGCGCCAGCAGCTTGTCAGGGTTCAATCAGCCCCAGCATTTT. Translated: CASSLSGFNQPQHF.

Note on this clonotype: At one of its ends the junction is not consistent with the germline gene, which may arise from a read error. This chain connects TRBV4-2 to TRBJ2-4; TRBD2 matches at 7 bases. Germline CDR1 is LGHNA and CDR2 is YNFKEQ. CDR3 length: 16 residues. This chain's CDR3 is CANSPTVSSGENIQYF. CDR3 bases: TGTGCCAACAGCCCCACTGTTTCTAGCGGAGAAAACATTCAGTACTTC.

This clonotype showed up many times. The V and J genes are TRBV12-3 or TRBV12-4 and TRBJ2-1; the match to TRBD2 covers 9 bases. CDR3 length: 15 amino acids. The J segment lost 3 bases and the V segment lost 6 bases, leaving 6 bases of the junction unmatched. Here the CDR3 reads CASSLARGGYNEQFF. CDR3 DNA sequence: TGTGCCAGCAGCCTTGCGCGGGGGGGCTACAATGAGCAGTTCTTC.

This clonotype was found many times. V is TRBV7-9 and J is TRBJ1-5, with TRBD1 matching over 8 bases. The length of the CDR3 is 16 residues. Germline values: CDR1 SEHNR, CDR2 FQNEAQ (reference sequence). The J segment lost 0 bases and the V segment lost 1 base, leaving 2 bases of the junction unmatched. The chain's CDR3 is CASSLDGTGSNQPQHF. The DNA of the CDR3 is TGTGCCAGCAGCTTAGACGGGACAGGTAGCAATCAGCCCCAGCATTTT.

This clonotype has a handful of counts. The V gene is TRBV7-8, the J gene TRBJ2-1; 13 positions agree with TRBD2. The CDR3 length is 21 residues. The junction had 20 bases not matched to a gene; V was cut back by 1 base and J by 8 bases. Per the germline V gene, CDR1 is SGHVS and CDR2 is FQNEAQ. CDR3 DNA sequence: TGTGCCAGCAGCTTAGGATACCTGGGACTAGCGGGAAAGACCTCGGTGCATGAGCAGTTCTTC. It encodes CASSLGYLGLAGKTSVHEQFF.